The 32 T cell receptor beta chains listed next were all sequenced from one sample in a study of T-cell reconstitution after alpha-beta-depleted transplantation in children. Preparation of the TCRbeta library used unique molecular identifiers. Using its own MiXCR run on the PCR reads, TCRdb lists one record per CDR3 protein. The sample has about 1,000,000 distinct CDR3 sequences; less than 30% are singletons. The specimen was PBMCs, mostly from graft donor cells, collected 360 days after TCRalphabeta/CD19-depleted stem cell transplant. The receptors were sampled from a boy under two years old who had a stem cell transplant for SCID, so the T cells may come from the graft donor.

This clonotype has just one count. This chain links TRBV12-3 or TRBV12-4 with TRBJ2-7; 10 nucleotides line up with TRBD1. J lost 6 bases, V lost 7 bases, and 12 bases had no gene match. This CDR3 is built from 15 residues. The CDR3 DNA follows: TGTGCCAGCACGTCGGGGGGACAGGGGTTCCTCGAGCAGTACTTC. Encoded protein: CASTSGGQGFLEQYF.

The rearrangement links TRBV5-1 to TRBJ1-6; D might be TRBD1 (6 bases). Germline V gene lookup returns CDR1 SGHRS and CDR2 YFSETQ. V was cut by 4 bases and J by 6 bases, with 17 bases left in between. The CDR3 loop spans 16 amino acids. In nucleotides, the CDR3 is TGCGCCAGCAGCCCCCTCGCAGGGGTGGGTAATTCACCCCTCCACTTT. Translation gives CASSPLAGVGNSPLHF. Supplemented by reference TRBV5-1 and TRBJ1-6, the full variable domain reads KAGVTQTPRYLIKTRGQQVTLSCSPISGHRSVSWYQQTPGQGLQFLFEYFSETQRNKGNFPGRFSGRQFSNSRSEMNVSTLELGDSALYLCASSPLAGVGNSPLHFGNGTRLTVT.

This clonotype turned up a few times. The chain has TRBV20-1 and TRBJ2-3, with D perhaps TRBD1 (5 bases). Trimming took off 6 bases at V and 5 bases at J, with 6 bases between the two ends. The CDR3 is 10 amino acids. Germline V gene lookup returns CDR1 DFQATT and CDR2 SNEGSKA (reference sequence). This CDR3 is CSAGLDTQYF. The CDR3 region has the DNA TGCAGTGCGGGGCTAGATACGCAGTATTTT.

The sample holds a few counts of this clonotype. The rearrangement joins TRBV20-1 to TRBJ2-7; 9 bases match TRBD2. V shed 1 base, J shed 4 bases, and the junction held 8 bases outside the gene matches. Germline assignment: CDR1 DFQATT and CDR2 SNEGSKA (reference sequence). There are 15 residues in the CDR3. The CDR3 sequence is CSARGAGGPSYEQYF. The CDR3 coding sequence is TGCAGTGCTAGAGGAGCGGGGGGCCCTTCGTACGAGCAGTACTTC.

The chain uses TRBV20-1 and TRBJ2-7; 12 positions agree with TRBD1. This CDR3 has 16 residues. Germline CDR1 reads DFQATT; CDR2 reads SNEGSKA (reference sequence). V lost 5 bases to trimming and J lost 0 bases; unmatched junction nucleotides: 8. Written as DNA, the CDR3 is TGCAGTGCTCCGGGACAGGGGGCCGTTTTCTCCTACGAGCAGTACTTC. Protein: CSAPGQGAVFSYEQYF.

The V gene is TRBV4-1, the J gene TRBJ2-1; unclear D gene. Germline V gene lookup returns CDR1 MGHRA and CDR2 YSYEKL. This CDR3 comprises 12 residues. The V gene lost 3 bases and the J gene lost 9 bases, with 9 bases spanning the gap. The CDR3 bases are TGCGCCAGCAGCCATGTTAACAGTGAGCAGTTCTTC. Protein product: CASSHVNSEQFF.

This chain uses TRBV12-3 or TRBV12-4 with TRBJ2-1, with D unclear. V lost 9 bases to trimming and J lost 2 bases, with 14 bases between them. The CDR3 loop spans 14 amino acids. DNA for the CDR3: TGTGCCAGTGCCGTTTTGGGAACCTACAATGAGCAGTTCTTC. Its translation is CASAVLGTYNEQFF.

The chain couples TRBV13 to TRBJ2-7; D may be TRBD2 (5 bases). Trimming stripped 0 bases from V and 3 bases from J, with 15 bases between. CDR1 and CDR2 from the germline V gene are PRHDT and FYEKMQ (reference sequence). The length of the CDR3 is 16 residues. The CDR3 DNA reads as TGTGCCAGCAGCTTAGGTCTTGCGGGCCCGGACTACGAGCAGTACTTC. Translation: CASSLGLAGPDYEQYF. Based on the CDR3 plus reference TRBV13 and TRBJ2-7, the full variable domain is AAGVIQSPRHLIKEKRETATLKCYPIPRHDTVYWYQQGPGQDPQFLISFYEKMQSDKGSIPDRFSAQQFSDYHSELNMSSLELGDSALYFCASSLGLAGPDYEQYFGPGTRLTVT.

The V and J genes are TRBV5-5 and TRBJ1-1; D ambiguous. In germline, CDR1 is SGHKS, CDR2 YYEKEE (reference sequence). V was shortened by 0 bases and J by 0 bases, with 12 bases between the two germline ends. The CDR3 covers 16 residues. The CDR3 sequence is CASSLGPPRMNTEAFF. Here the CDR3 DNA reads TGTGCCAGCAGCTTGGGACCCCCGAGGATGAACACTGAAGCTTTCTTT.

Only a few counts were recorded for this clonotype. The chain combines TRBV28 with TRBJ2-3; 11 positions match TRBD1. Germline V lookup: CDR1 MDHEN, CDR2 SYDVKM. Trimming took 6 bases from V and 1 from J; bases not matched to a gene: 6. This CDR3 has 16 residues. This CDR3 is CASSQGQGACTDTQYF. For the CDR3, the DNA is TGTGCCAGCAGCCAAGGACAGGGGGCCTGCACAGATACGCAGTATTTT. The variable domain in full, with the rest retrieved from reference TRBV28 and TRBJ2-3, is DVKVTQSSRYLVKRTGEKVFLECVQDMDHENMFWYRQDPGLGLRLIYFSYDVKMKEKGDIPEGYSVSREKKERFSLILESASTNQTSMYLCASSQGQGACTDTQYFGPGTRLTVL.

In nucleotides, the CDR3 is TGTGCCAGCAGTTTTGGGCAGACCAAAAACATTCAGTACTTC. Translation gives CASSFGQTKNIQYF. The chain uses TRBV12-3 or TRBV12-4 and TRBJ2-4, with no clear D. The V end lost 3 bases, the J end lost 2 bases, and 8 bases lay between the germline ends. There are 14 residues in the CDR3.

The CDR3 nucleotides read TGTGCCAGCAGCTTAGCCTCCAGTCGATCCCTCCACTTT. It yields the protein CASSLASSRSLHF. This chain links TRBV7-9 with TRBJ1-6; D gene uncertain. Trimming stripped 0 bases from V and 14 bases from J, with 11 bases between. Germline V lookup: CDR1 SEHNR, CDR2 FQNEAQ (reference sequence). The CDR3 has 13 residues.

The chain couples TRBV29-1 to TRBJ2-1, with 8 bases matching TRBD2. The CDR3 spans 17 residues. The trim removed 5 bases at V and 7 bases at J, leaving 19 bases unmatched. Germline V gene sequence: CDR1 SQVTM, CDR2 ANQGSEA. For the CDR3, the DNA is TGCAGCGTTAACCCTAGAAGGTTGGGGGGCGGGAGGAATGAGCAGTTCTTC. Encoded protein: CSVNPRRLGGGRNEQFF.

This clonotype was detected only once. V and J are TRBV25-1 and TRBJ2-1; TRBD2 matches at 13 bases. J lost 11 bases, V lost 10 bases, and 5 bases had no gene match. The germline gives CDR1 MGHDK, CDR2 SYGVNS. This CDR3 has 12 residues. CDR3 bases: TGTGCCACCGTACTAGCGGGGGGGAAGCAGTTCTTC. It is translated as CATVLAGGKQFF.

The chain's CDR3 is CATSRGQDSNQPQHF. In nucleotides, the CDR3 is TGTGCCACCAGCAGAGGACAGGATAGCAATCAGCCCCAGCATTTT. The chain recombines TRBV15 with TRBJ1-5, with D possibly TRBD1 on 6 matching bases. With 1 base removed from V and 0 bases from J, the gap between germline ends came to 7 bases. This CDR3 has 15 amino acids. Germline lookup yields CDR1 LNHNV and CDR2 YYDKDF (reference sequence).

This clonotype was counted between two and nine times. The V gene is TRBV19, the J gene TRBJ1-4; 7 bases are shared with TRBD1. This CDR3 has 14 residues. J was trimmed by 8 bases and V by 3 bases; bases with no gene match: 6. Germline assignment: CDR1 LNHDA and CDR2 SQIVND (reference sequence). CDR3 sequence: CASSMGTASEKLFF. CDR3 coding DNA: TGTGCCAGTAGTATGGGGACAGCCTCGGAAAAACTGTTTTTT.

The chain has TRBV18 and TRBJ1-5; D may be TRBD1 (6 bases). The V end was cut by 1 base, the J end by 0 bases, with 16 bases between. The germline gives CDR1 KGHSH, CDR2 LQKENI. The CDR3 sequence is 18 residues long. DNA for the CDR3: TGTGCCAGCTCACCACTACCTAGGACAGAGACTAGCAATCAGCCCCAGCATTTT. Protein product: CASSPLPRTETSNQPQHF.

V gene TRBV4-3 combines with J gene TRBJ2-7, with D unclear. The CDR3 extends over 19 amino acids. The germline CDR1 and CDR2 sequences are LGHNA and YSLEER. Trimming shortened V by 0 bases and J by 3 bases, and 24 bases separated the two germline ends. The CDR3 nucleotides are TGCGCCAGCAGCCAAGAGTCAGATGGGCCCTCACTCTCCGACTACGAGCAGTACTTC. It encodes CASSQESDGPSLSDYEQYF.

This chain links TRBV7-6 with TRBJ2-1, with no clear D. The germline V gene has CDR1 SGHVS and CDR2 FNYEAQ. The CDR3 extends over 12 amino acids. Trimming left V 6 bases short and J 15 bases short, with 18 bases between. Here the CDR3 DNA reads TGTGCCAGCAGAACCCCTGCGTGGTATGCGTTCTTC. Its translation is CASRTPAWYAFF.

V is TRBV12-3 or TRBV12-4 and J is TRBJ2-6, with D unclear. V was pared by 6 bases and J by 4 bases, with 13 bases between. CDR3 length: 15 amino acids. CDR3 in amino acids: CASSLGGFGANVLTF. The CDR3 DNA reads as TGTGCCAGCAGCCTTGGCGGATTCGGGGCCAACGTCCTGACTTTC.

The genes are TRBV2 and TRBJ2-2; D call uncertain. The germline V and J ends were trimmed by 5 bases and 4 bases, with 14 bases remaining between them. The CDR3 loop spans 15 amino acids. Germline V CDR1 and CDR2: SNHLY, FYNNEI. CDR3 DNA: TGTGCCAGCAGTAGCCAAACAATTCGCACCGGGGAGCTGTTTTTT. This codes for CASSSQTIRTGELFF.

The CDR3 loop reads CASSVGLGPRVMNTEAFF. The CDR3, as DNA: TGTGCCAGCAGCGTAGGTTTGGGGCCCAGGGTGATGAACACTGAAGCTTTCTTT. V usage is TRBV9 and J usage is TRBJ1-1; D might be TRBD1 (5 bases). Germline values: CDR1 SGDLS, CDR2 YYNGEE. With 0 bases removed from V and 0 bases from J, the gap between germline ends came to 18 bases. The CDR3 has 18 amino acids.

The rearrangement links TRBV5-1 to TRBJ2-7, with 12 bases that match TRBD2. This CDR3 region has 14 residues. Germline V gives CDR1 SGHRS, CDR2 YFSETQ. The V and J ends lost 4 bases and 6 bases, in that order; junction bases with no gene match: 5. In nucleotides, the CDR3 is TGCGCCAGCAGCCCGGGGGGACTAGCGGGCGAGCAGTACTTC. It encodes CASSPGGLAGEQYF.

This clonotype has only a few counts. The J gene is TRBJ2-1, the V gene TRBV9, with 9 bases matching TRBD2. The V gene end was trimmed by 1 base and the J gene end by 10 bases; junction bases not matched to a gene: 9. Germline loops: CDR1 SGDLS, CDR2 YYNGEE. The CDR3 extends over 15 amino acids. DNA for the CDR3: TGTGCCAGCAGCGTATTAGCTAGCGGGACGGGGGAGCAGTTCTTC. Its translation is CASSVLASGTGEQFF.

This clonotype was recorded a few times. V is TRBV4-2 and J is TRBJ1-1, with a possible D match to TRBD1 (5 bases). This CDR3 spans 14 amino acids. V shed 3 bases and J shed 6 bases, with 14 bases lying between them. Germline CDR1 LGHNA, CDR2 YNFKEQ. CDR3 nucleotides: TGTGCCAGCAGCCACTCGTGGGGCGCGGCTGAAGCTTTCTTT. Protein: CASSHSWGAAEAFF.

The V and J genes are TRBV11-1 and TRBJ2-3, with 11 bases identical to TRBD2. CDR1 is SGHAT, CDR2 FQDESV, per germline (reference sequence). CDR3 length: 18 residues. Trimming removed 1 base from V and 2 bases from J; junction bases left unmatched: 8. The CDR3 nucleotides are TGTGCCAGCAGCTTAGAACGTCTAGCGGGGGGCTTCACAGATACGCAGTATTTT. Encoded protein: CASSLERLAGGFTDTQYF.

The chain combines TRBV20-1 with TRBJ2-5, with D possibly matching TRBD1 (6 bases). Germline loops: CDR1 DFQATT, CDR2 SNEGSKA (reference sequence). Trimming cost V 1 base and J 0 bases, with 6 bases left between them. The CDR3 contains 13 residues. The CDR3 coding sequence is TGCAGTGCTAGAGGGACAGACCAAGAGACCCAGTACTTC. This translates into CSARGTDQETQYF.

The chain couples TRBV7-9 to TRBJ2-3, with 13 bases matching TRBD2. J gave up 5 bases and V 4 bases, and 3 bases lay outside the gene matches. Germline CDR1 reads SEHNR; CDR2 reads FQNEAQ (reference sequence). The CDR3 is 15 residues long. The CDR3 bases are TGTGCCAGCAGCTCGAGACTAGCGGGAGGAGATACGCAGTATTTT. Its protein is CASSSRLAGGDTQYF.

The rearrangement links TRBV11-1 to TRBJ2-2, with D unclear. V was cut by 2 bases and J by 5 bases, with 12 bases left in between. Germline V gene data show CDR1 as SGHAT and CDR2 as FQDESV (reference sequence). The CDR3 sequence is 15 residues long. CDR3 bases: TGTGCCAGCAGCTTATTGGTTTCGATGACCGGGGAGCTGTTTTTT. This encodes CASSLLVSMTGELFF.

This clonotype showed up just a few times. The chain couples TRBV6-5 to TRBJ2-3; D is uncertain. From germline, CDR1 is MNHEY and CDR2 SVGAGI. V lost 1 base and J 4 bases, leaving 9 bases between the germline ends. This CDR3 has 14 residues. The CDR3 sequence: CASSYLFPADTQYF. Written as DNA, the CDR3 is TGTGCCAGCAGTTACTTATTCCCGGCAGATACGCAGTATTTT.

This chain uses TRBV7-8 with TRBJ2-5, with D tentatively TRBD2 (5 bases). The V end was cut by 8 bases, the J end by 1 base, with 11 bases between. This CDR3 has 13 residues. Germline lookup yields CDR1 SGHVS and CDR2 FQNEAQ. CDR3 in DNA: TGTGCCAGCCGCGTCGGGGTCCAAGAGACCCAGTACTTC. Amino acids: CASRVGVQETQYF.

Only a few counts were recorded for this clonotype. DNA for the CDR3: TGTGCCAGCAGAATAACTCAGAGCTACAATGAGCAGTTCTTC. It is translated as CASRITQSYNEQFF. The chain employs TRBV6-1 and TRBJ2-1, with D uncertain. This CDR3 contains 14 residues. Germline-derived CDR1 and CDR2 are MNHNS and SASEGT. V was clipped by 6 bases and J by 3 bases, with 12 bases between them.